The sequence of this TCR beta chain was determined in a study of tumor and adjacent non-tumor tissue in lung cancer. This sample's RNA came from whole unsorted tissue. More than 3 cm separated this lung sample from the edge of the tumor. This clonotype has more than one count but fewer than ten. A read error may explain this, as a much larger clone is one base away. The library came from three nested PCR rounds adapted from ARM-PCR protocols. TCRdb ran MiXCR on the multiplex PCR reads and lists one entry per CDR3 protein. The sample yields fewer than 75,000 distinct CDR3 sequences, 76% seen once. V lost 2 bases, J lost 3 bases, and 14 bases lay in between. This CDR3 contains 15 residues. Germline loops: CDR1 SGHNT, CDR2 YYREEE (reference sequence).

V gene TRBV5-4 combines with J gene TRBJ2-5; tentative D call: TRBD2 (6 bases). This clonotype originated in a man in his 60s with non-small cell lung cancer. The specimen was distant non-tumor lung tissue. This CDR3 is CASSFKGGTKETQYF. CDR3 in DNA: TGTGCCAGCAGCTTCAAGGGAGGAACAAAAGAGACCCAGTACTTC.